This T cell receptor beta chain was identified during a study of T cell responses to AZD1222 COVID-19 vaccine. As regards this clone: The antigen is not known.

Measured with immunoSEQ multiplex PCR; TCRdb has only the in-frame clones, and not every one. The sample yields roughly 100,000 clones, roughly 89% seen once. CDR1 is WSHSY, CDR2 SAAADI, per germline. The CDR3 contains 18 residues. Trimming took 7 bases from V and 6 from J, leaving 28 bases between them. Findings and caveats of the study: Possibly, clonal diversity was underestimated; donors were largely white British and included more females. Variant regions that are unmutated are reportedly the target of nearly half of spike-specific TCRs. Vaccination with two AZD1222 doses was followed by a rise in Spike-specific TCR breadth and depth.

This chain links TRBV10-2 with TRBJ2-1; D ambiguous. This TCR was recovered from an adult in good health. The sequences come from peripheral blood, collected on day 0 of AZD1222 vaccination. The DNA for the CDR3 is TGCGCCAGCACCCTGACGGACGGATTGGGCAGCACGAGCAATGAGCAGTTCTTC. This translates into CASTLTDGLGSTSNEQFF.